The 25 T cell receptor beta chains below come from one sample, sequenced in a study of tumor and adjacent non-tumor tissue in lung cancer. A modified ARM-PCR protocol with three rounds of nested PCR amplified TCRbeta. A single record per CDR3 protein comes from TCRdb applying MiXCR to the multiplex PCR reads. The repertoire holds tens of thousands of distinct CDR3 sequences, with 80% to 90% as singletons. RNA was extracted from bulk tissue without any cell sorting. The normal lung tissue was taken more than 3 cm from the tumor edge. The sequencing input was distant non-tumor lung tissue. These receptors were taken from a man aged 55-75 years with non-small cell lung cancer.

This clonotype was detected only once. The chain employs TRBV28 and TRBJ1-5; D is undetermined. This CDR3 comprises 15 residues. Germline CDR1 MDHEN, CDR2 SYDVKM. V was cut by 5 bases and J by 0 bases, with 11 bases left in between. The CDR3 here is CASSRPGNSNQPQHF. The CDR3 DNA sequence: TGTGCCAGCAGTAGGCCAGGAAATAGCAATCAGCCCCAGCATTTT. The whole variable domain, filled in from reference TRBV28 and TRBJ1-5, reads DVKVTQSSRYLVKRTGEKVFLECVQDMDHENMFWYRQDPGLGLRLIYFSYDVKMKEKGDIPEGYSVSREKKERFSLILESASTNQTSMYLCASSRPGNSNQPQHFGDGTRLSIL.

The J gene is TRBJ2-2, the V gene TRBV10-3, with 10 nucleotides matching TRBD2. The CDR3 contains 16 residues. The ends lost 9 bases at V and 2 bases at J; junction bases unmatched: 9. The V gene's germline CDR1 is ENHRY and CDR2 SYGVKD. The CDR3 coding sequence is TGTGCCATTCCTTCCGGACTAGCGGAAAACACCGGGGAGCTGTTTTTT. Translating it yields CAIPSGLAENTGELFF.

This clonotype has more than one count but fewer than ten. The gene calls are TRBV18 and TRBJ1-1; D is ambiguous. Deletions cut 4 bases from V and 4 bases from J, with 10 bases between. The CDR3 loop spans 13 amino acids. Germline loops: CDR1 KGHSH, CDR2 LQKENI. DNA of the CDR3: TGTGCCAGCTCACGGGAAGGAGGCACTGAAGCTTTCTTT. Its translation is CASSREGGTEAFF.

About this clonotype: This CDR3 is missing its conserved last phenylalanine or tryptophan, likely due to a read error. CDR3 nucleotide sequence: TGTGCCAGCGGCTTGGACCAGAGCGGACGGGAGACCCAGTACTCC. Its protein product is CASGLDQSGRETQYS. The rearrangement joins TRBV11-2 to TRBJ2-5; maybe TRBD2 (5 bases). CDR3 length: 15 amino acids. Germline-derived CDR1 and CDR2 are SGHAT and FQNNGV.

CDR3 coding DNA: TGTGCCAGTACGCGGGGTCCGGGCCCTCCCCCTGGCTACACCTTC. It yields the protein CASTRGPGPPPGYTF. The V call is TRBV6-5, the J call TRBJ1-2; D remains unclear. Looked up from germline, CDR1 is MNHEY and CDR2 is SVGAGI. CDR3 size: 15 residues. V dropped 9 bases and J dropped 7 bases, with 24 bases sitting between them.

About this clonotype itself: One end of the junction varies from germline; a read error may be responsible. The chain combines TRBV5-4 with TRBJ2-6; D is possibly TRBD1 (6 bases). Germline V gene sequence: CDR1 SGHNT, CDR2 YYREEE (reference sequence). The CDR3 is 17 amino acids. The CDR3 region is CASSLDRVLFGTNVLTF. The CDR3 DNA follows: TGTGCCAGCAGCTTGGACAGGGTGCTCTTTGGGACCAACGTCCTGACTTTC.

The gene calls are TRBV20-1 and TRBJ2-1; either TRBD1 or TRBD2 may fit D (5 bases each). The CDR3 is 15 residues long. Trimming stripped 5 bases from V and 9 bases from J, with 23 bases between. Germline-derived CDR1 and CDR2 are DFQATT and SNEGSKA (reference sequence). The CDR3 sequence is CSADSAWGTWIEQFF. The CDR3 nucleotides are TGCAGTGCTGACTCAGCGTGGGGGACGTGGATTGAGCAGTTCTTC.

Many counts were recorded for this clonotype. The chain uses TRBV4-1 and TRBJ2-5; TRBD2 matches 11 bases. Losses at the gene ends were 0 bases for V and 4 bases for J; bases not matched to a gene: 7. The CDR3 totals 17 residues. Germline V gene lookup returns CDR1 MGHRA and CDR2 YSYEKL. DNA of the CDR3: TGCGCCAGCAGCCAAGATCGGGTAGCGGGAGGGCGAGAGACCCAGTACTTC. This translates into CASSQDRVAGGRETQYF.

Comments on this clonotype: A single base separates this from a much larger clone, so it may be a read error. V usage is TRBV4-1 and J usage is TRBJ2-7, with D unresolved. This CDR3 spans 16 amino acids. Per germline, CDR1 MGHRA and CDR2 YSYEKL. The CDR3 protein is CASIQDLAVGAYEQYF. For the CDR3, the DNA is TGCGCCAGCATCCAAGATCTGGCTGTGGGTGCCTACGAGCAGTACTTC.

This sequence joins TRBV11-2 and TRBJ2-5; the D gene is possibly TRBD2 (5 bases). The germline V and J ends were trimmed by 5 bases and 4 bases, with 14 bases remaining between them. The CDR3 is 14 amino acids. CDR1 and CDR2 (germline): SGHAT, FQNNGV. The CDR3 loop is CASSPGLVRETQYF. The CDR3, as DNA: TGTGCCAGCAGCCCTGGACTGGTCCGAGAGACCCAGTACTTC.

On this clonotype: The junction does not match germline at one end; this may be a read error. The V and J genes are TRBV20-1 and TRBJ2-2; tentative D call: TRBD2 (6 bases). The germline V gene has CDR1 DFQATT and CDR2 SNEGSKA (reference sequence). The CDR3 spans 15 residues. The CDR3 DNA reads TGCAGTGCTAGACCTCTCATGGGGGGAGCCGGGGAGCTGTTCTTT. Translation gives CSARPLMGGAGELFF.

Comment on this clonotype: The CDR3 ends on some other residue instead of the conserved phenylalanine or tryptophan, so this is likely a read error. The V gene is TRBV4-3, the J gene TRBJ1-1, with D unclear. V lost 0 bases to trimming and J lost 2 bases, with 13 bases between them. The CDR3 contains 16 residues. Germline assignment: CDR1 LGHNA and CDR2 YSLEER. The CDR3 DNA follows: TGCGCCAGCAGCCAAGAACATAGTAAGTCCAACACTGAAGCTTTCCTT. Amino acid sequence: CASSQEHSKSNTEAFL.

This chain joins TRBV20-1 and TRBJ2-7, with D maybe TRBD2 (5 bases). Looked up from germline, CDR1 is DFQATT and CDR2 is SNEGSKA (reference sequence). The length of the CDR3 is 12 residues. Trimming removed 7 bases at V and 10 bases at J, with 20 bases between. CDR3 loop: CSDQRDGSEQYF. The DNA of the CDR3 is TGCAGTGATCAGAGGGATGGGAGCGAACAGTACTTC.

This chain joins TRBV10-1 and TRBJ2-5, with D maybe TRBD1 (6 bases). CDR3 size: 13 residues. V was pared by 5 bases and J by 7 bases, with 14 bases between. The germline gives CDR1 WNHNN, CDR2 SYGVQD (reference sequence). The CDR3 DNA sequence: TGCGCCAGCAGTTGGACAGTGCTTGGGACCCAGTACTTC. Encoded protein: CASSWTVLGTQYF.

This clonotype was found once. The CDR3 DNA reads as TGTGCCAGCAAGTCCGGACAGGATCTGGAGACCCAGTACTTC. This encodes CASKSGQDLETQYF. The V and J genes are TRBV11-2 and TRBJ2-5, with 7 bases that match TRBD1. This CDR3 spans 14 amino acids. Germline V gene sequence: CDR1 SGHAT, CDR2 FQNNGV. V was pared by 7 bases and J by 5 bases, with 10 bases of the junction left unmatched. The variable domain in full, with the rest retrieved from reference TRBV11-2 and TRBJ2-5, is EAGVAQSPRYKIIEKRQSVAFWCNPISGHATLYWYQQILGQGPKLLIQFQNNGVVDDSQLPKDRFSAERLKGVDSTLKIQPAKLEDSAVYLCASKSGQDLETQYFGPGTRLLVL.

A note on this clonotype: This is likely a read error, given that the CDR3 carries no conserved phenylalanine or tryptophan at its end. The DNA is omitted, as the CDR3 cannot be located on it reliably, and the CDR3 follows TCRdb's listing. The J gene is TRBJ2-6, the V gene TRBV6-5; TRBD2 is the table's D call and was not checked against the DNA. Germline CDR1 reads MNHEY; CDR2 reads SVGAGI. The CDR3 length equals 17 residues, ends included. Here the CDR3 reads CASSLAGTSSGANVPTS.

V usage is TRBV20-1 and J usage is TRBJ1-1; D not resolved. The CDR3 consists of 11 residues. Germline V gene data show CDR1 as DFQATT and CDR2 as SNEGSKA (reference sequence). Trimming pared 1 base from V and 8 bases from J, leaving 8 bases between. The CDR3 bases are TGCAGTGCTAGAGGAGATAAGGAAGCTTTCTTT. Its translation is CSARGDKEAFF.

Comments on this clonotype: One junction end disagrees with the germline gene, perhaps due to a read error. The chain couples TRBV20-1 to TRBJ2-1; 9 bases match TRBD2. CDR3 size: 15 residues. CDR1 is DFQATT, CDR2 SNEGSKA, per germline (reference sequence). DNA of the CDR3: TGCAATGCTAGAACTGAGCGGGGGGTCTACAATCAGCAGTTCTTC. It translates to CNARTERGVYNQQFF.

The rearrangement links TRBV24-1 to TRBJ1-1; 7 nucleotides match TRBD1. V lost 7 bases to trimming and J lost 6 bases; unmatched junction nucleotides: 7. Germline V gene data show CDR1 as KGHDR and CDR2 as SFDVKD. The CDR3 consists of 13 residues. In DNA, the CDR3 is TGTGCCACCAGCCCTGGAGACAGGGCTGAAGCTTTCTTT. Protein: CATSPGDRAEAFF.

J is TRBJ1-1 and V is TRBV5-5; 9 bases line up with TRBD1. The CDR3 has 11 amino acids. Germline CDR1 reads SGHKS; CDR2 reads YYEKEE (reference sequence). The J segment lost 11 bases and the V segment lost 6 bases, leaving 5 bases of the junction unmatched. CDR3 sequence: CASTTGGLAFF. The DNA of the CDR3 is TGTGCCAGCACTACAGGGGGCCTCGCTTTCTTT.

For this clonotype: A read error is likely, as this CDR3 ends without the conserved phenylalanine or tryptophan. V gene TRBV11-3 combines with J gene TRBJ2-3; no reliable D call. This CDR3 region has 15 residues. CDR1 is SGHNT and CDR2 is YENEEA in the germline V gene. The DNA for the CDR3 is TGTGCCAGCAACTTAGACCCCCCCCCGGCGGATAGGCAGTATCTC. It specifies CASNLDPPPADRQYL.

Notes on this clonotype: The conserved phenylalanine or tryptophan is not found at the CDR3 terminus, so this likely reflects a read error. The gene calls are TRBV20-1 and TRBJ2-7; 7 bases are shared with TRBD1. J gave up 6 bases and V 0 bases, and 2 bases lay outside the gene matches. CDR3 length: 12 residues. Germline-derived CDR1 and CDR2 are DFQATT and SNEGSKA (reference sequence). As DNA, the CDR3 is TGCAGTGCTAGAGAGAACAGGGGCGAGCAGTACCTG. Amino acids: CSARENRGEQYL.

A remark on this clonotype: A read error may account for a junction end that differs from germline. The chain employs TRBV12-3 or TRBV12-4 and TRBJ2-7; 7 nucleotides line up with TRBD1. This CDR3 has 14 amino acids. CDR3 residues: CASSPRGGSYKQYF. DNA for the CDR3: TGTGCCAGCAGCCCCAGAGGGGGCTCCTACAAGCAGTACTTC.

Concerning this clonotype itself: A read error is likely, as this CDR3 ends without the conserved phenylalanine or tryptophan. This rearrangement joins TRBV12-3 or TRBV12-4 to TRBJ2-7, with 9 nucleotides matching TRBD1. Trimming removed 8 bases from V and 5 bases from J; junction bases left unmatched: 10. CDR3 length: 14 residues. CDR3 in DNA: TGTGCCAGCGCGGCCCGGACAGGGGCTAACGAGCAGTACCTC. The encoded protein is CASAARTGANEQYL.

The chain employs TRBV4-2 and TRBJ1-6, with D possibly being TRBD1 (5 bases). The CDR3 consists of 18 residues. The V end lost 5 bases, the J end lost 7 bases, and 24 bases lay between the germline ends. Germline V lookup: CDR1 LGHNA, CDR2 YNFKEQ. The CDR3 spells CASSNSLGTGLENSPLHF. The CDR3 DNA follows: TGTGCCAGCAGCAACTCACTAGGGACGGGGTTAGAAAATTCACCCCTCCACTTT.